Listed here is a single T cell receptor beta chain. Its antigen is unidentified. TCR beta CDR3 regions were amplified from RNA transcripts. Second-round multiplex PCR followed a first-round RT-PCR using HTBI primers. TCRdb re-called the multiplex PCR reads through MiXCR, storing one row per CDR3 protein. This sample carries over a million distinct CDR3 sequences, 35% to 45% of them seen once, and the ten largest clones take 11%. V lost 4 bases to trimming and J lost 5 bases; unmatched junction nucleotides: 8. The CDR3 length is 16 residues. In germline, CDR1 is SGHTA, CDR2 FQGNSA. This sample is drawn from a study of Graves' ophthalmopathy and Graves' hyperthyroidism. General observations from the study: Ophthalmopathy progression was predicted with 55% to 71% sensitivity and around 78% specificity.

Sequencing was performed on peripheral blood or thyroid tissue (not recorded which). This sequence joins TRBV7-2 and TRBJ2-5; 12 nucleotides line up with TRBD1. This receptor was identified in an adult man with Graves' hyperthyroidism. This CDR3 is CASSSNPGQGAETQYF. The CDR3 bases are TGTGCCAGCAGCTCAAACCCGGGACAGGGGGCGGAGACCCAGTACTTC.